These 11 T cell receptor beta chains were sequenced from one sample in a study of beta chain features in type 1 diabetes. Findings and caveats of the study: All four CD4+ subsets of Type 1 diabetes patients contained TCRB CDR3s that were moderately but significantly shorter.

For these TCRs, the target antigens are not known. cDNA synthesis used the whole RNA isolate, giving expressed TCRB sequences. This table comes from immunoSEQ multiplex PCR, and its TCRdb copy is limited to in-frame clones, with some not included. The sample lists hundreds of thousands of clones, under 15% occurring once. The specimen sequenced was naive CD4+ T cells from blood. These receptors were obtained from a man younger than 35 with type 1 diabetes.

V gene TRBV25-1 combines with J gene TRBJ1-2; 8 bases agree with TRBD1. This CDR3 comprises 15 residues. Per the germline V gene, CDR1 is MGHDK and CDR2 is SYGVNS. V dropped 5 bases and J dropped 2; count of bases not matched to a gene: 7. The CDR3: CASSPGDRKNYGYTF. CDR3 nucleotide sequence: TGTGCCAGCAGTCCTGGGGACAGGAAAAACTATGGCTACACCTTC.

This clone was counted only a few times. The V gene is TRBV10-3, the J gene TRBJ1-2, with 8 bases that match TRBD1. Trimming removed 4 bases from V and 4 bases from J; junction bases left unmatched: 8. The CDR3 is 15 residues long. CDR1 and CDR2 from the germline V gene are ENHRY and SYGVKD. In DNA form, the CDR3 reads TGTGCCATCAGTGTGGAGACAGGGGCGATCTATGGCTACACCTTC. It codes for CAISVETGAIYGYTF.

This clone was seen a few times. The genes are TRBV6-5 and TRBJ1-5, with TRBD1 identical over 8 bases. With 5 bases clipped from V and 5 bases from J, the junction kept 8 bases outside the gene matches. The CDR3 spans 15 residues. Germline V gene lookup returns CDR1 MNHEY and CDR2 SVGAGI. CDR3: CASSTYQGADQPQHF. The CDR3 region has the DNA TGTGCCAGCAGTACTTACCAGGGGGCGGATCAGCCCCAGCATTTT.

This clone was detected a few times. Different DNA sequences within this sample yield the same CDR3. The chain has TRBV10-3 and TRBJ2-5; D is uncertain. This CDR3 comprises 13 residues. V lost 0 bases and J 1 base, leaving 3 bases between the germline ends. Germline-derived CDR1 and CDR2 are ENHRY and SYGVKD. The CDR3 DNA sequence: TGTGCCATCAGTGAGTCTCTCCAAGAGACCCAGTACTTC. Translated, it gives CAISESLQETQYF.

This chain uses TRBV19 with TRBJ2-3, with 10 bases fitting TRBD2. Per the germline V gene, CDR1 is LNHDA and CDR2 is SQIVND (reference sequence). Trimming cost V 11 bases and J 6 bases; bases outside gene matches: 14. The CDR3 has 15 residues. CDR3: CAVSPRPGLADTQYF. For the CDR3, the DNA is TGTGCCGTGTCCCCGAGACCGGGACTAGCGGATACGCAGTATTTT.

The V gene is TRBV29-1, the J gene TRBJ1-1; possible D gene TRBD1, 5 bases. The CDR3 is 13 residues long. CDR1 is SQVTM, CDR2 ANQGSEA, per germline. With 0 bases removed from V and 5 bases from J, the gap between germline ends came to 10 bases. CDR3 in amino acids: CSVEEWGGTEAFF. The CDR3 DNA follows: TGCAGCGTTGAAGAGTGGGGGGGAACTGAAGCTTTCTTT.

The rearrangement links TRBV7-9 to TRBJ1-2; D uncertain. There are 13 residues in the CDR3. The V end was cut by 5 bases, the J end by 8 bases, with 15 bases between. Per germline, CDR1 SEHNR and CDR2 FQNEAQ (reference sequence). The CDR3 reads CASSGTIMTGYTF. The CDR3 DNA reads TGTGCCAGCAGCGGCACAATAATGACGGGCTACACCTTC. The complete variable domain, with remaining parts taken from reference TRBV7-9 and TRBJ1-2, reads DTGVSQNPRHKITKRGQNVTFRCDPISEHNRLYWYRQTLGQGPEFLTYFQNEAQLEKSRLLSDRFSAERPKGSFSTLEIQRTEQGDSAMYLCASSGTIMTGYTFGSGTRLTVV.

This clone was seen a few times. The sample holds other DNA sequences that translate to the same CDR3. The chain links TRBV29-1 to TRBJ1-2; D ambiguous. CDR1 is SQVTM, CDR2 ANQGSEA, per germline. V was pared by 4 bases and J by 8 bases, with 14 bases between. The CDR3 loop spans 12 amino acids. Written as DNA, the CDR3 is TGCAGCGTTGGCTATAATCCGGGGGGCTACACCTTC. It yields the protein CSVGYNPGGYTF.

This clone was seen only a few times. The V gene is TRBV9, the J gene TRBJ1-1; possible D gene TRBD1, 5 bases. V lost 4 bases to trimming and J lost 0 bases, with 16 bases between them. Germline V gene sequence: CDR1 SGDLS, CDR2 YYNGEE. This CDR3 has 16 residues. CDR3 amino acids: CASSSEQGAMNTEAFF. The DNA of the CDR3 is TGTGCCAGCAGCTCCGAGCAGGGAGCGATGAACACTGAAGCTTTCTTT.

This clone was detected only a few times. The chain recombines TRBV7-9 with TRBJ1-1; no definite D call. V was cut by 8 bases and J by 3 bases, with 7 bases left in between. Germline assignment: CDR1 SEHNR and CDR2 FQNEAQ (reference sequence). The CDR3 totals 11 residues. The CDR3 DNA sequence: TGTGCCAGCGGGTGGGACACTGAAGCTTTCTTT. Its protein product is CASGWDTEAFF.

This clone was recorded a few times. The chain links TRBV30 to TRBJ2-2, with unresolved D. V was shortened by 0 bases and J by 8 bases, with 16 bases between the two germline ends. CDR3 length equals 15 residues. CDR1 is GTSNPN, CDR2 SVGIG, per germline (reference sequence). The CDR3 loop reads CAWSVNSKATGELFF. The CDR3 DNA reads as TGTGCCTGGAGTGTTAATAGTAAGGCTACGGGGGAGCTGTTTTTT.